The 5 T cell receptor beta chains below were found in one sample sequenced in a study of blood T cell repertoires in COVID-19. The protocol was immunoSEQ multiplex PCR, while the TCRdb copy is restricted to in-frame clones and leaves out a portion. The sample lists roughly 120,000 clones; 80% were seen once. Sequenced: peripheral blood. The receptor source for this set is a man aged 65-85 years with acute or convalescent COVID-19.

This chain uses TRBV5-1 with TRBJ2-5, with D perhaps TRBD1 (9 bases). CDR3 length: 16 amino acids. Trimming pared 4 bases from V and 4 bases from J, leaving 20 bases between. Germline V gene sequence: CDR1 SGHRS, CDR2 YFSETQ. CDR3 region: CASSPGGTGKGETQYF. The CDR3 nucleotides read TGCGCCAGCAGCCCGGGGGGGACAGGGAAGGGAGAGACCCAGTACTTC.

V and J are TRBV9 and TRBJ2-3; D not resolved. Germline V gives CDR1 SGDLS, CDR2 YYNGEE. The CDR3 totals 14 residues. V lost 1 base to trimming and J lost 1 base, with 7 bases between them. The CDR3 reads CASSVLPGTDTQYF. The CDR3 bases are TGTGCCAGCAGCGTATTACCGGGCACAGATACGCAGTATTTT.

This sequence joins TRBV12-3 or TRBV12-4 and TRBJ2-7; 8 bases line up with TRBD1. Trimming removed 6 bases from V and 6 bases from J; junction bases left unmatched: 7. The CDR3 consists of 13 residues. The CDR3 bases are TGTGCCAGCAGCAGGACAGGGACACTCGAGCAGTACTTC. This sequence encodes CASSRTGTLEQYF.

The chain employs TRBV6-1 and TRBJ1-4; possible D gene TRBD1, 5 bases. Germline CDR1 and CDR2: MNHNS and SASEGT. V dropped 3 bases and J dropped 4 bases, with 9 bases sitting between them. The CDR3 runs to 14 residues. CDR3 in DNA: TGTGCCAGCAGTGAGCGGGGGGTTAATGAAAAACTGTTTTTT. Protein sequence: CASSERGVNEKLFF.

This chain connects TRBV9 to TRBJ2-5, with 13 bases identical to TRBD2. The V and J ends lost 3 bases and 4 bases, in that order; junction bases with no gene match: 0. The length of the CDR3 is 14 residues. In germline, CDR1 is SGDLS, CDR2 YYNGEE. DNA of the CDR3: TGTGCCAGCAGCGGGACTAGCGGGGGAGAGACCCAGTACTTC. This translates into CASSGTSGGETQYF.